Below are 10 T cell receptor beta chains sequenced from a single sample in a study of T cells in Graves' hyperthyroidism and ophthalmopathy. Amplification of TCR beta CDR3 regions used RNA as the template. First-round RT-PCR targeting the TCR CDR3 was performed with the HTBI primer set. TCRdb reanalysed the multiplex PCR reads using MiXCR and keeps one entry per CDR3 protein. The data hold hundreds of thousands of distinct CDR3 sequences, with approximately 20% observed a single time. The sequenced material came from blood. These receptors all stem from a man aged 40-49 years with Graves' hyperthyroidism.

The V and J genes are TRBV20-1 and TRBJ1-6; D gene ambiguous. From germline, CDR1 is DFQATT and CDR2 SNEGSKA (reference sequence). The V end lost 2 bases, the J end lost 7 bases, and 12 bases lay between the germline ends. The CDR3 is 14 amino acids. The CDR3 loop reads CSARSGPNNSPLHF. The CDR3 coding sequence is TGCAGTGCTAGAAGTGGGCCAAACAATTCACCCCTCCACTTT.

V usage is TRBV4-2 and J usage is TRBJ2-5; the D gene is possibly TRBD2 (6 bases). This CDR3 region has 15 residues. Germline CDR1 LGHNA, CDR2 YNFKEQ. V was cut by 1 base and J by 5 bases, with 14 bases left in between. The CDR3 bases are TGTGCCAGCAGCCAAGGTGTCGCGGGATCGGAGACCCAGTACTTC. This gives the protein CASSQGVAGSETQYF.

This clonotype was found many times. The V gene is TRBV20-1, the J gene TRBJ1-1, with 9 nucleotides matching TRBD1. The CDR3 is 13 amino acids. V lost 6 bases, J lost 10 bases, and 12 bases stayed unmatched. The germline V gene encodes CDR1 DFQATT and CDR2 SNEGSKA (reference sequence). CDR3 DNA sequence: TGCAGTGCAAGGGGACAGGGACGCGAAGGAGCTTTCTTT. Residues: CSARGQGREGAFF.

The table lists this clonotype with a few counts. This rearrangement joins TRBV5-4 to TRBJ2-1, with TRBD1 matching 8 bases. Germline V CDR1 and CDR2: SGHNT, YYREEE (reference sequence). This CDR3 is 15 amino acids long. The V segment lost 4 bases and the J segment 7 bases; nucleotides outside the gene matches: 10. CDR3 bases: TGTGCCAGCAGCCTCCGTCGACAGGGGAGGAATGAGCAGTTCTTC. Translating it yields CASSLRRQGRNEQFF. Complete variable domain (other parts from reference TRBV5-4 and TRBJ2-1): ETGVTQSPTHLIKTRGQQVTLRCSSQSGHNTVSWYQQALGQGPQFIFQYYREEENGRGNFPPRFSGLQFPNYSSELNVNALELDDSALYLCASSLRRQGRNEQFFGPGTRLTVL.

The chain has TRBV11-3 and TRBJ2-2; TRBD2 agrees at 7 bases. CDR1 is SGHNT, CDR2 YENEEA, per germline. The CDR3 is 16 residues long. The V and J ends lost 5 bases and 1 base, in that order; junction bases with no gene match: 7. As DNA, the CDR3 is TGTGCCAGCAGCGCCGGGGGGTTAGTGAACACCGGGGAGCTGTTTTTT. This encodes CASSAGGLVNTGELFF. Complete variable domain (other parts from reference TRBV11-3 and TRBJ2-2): EAGVVQSPRYKIIEKKQPVAFWCNPISGHNTLYWYLQNLGQGPELLIRYENEEAVDDSQLPKDRFSAERLKGVDSTLKIQPAELGDSAVYLCASSAGGLVNTGELFFGEGSRLTVL.

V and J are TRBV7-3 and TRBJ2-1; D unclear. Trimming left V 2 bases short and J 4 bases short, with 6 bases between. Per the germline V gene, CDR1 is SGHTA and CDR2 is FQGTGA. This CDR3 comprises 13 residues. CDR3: CASSLYEYNEQFF. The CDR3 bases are TGTGCCAGCAGCTTATACGAATACAATGAGCAGTTCTTC.

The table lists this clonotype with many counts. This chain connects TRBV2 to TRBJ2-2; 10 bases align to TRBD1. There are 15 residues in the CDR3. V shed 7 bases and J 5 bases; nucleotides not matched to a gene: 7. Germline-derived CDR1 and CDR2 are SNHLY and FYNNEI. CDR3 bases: TGTGCCAGCATGCTGGGGACAGGGGCGACCGGGGAGCTGTTTTTT. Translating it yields CASMLGTGATGELFF.

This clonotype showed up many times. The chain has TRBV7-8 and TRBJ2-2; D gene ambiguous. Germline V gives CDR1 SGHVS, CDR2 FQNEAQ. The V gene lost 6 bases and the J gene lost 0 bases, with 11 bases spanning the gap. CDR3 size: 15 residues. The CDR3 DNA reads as TGTGCCAGCAGTCGACGGGCCGCGAACACCGGGGAGCTGTTTTTT. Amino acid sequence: CASSRRAANTGELFF.

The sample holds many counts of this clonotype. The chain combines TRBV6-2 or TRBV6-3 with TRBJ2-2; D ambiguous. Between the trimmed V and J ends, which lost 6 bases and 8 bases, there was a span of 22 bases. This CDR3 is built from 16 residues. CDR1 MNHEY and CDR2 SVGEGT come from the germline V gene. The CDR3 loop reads CASRPNPGSEAGELFF. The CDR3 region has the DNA TGTGCCAGCAGACCTAACCCCGGGTCTGAAGCTGGGGAGCTGTTTTTT.

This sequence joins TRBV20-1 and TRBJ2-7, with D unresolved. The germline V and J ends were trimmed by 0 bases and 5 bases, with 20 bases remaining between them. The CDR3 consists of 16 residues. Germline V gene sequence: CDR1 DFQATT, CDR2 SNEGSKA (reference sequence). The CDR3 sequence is CSARDPGPGSHDEQYF. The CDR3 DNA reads TGCAGTGCTAGAGATCCCGGACCAGGTAGTCATGACGAGCAGTACTTC.